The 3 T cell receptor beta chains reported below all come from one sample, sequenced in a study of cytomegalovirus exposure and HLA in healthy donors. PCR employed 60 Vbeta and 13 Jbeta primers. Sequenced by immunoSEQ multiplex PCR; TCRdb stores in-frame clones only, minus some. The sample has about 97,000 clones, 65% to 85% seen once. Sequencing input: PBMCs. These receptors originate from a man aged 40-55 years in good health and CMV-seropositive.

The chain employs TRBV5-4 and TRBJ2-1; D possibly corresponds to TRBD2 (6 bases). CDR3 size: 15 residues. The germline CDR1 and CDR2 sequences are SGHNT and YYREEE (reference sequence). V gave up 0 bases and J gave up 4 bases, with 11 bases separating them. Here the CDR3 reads CASSLGGTRYNEQFF. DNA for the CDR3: TGTGCCAGCAGCTTGGGCGGGACTCGATACAATGAGCAGTTCTTC.

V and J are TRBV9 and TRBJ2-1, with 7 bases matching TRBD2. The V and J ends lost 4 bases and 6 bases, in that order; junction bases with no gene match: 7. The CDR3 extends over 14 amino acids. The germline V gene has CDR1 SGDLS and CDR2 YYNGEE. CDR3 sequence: CASSPPGGGNEQFF. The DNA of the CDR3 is TGTGCCAGCAGCCCCCCGGGGGGAGGCAATGAGCAGTTCTTC. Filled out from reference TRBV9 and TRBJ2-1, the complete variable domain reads DSGVTQTPKHLITATGQRVTLRCSPRSGDLSVYWYQQSLDQGLQFLIQYYNGEERAKGNILERFSAQQFPDLHSELNLSSLELGDSALYFCASSPPGGGNEQFFGPGTRLTVL.

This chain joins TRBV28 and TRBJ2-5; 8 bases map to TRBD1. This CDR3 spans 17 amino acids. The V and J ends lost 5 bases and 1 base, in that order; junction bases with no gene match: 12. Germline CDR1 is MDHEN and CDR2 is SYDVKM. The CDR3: CASSPSTGARGQETQYF. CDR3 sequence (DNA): TGTGCCAGCAGTCCGTCGACAGGGGCGAGAGGCCAAGAGACCCAGTACTTC.